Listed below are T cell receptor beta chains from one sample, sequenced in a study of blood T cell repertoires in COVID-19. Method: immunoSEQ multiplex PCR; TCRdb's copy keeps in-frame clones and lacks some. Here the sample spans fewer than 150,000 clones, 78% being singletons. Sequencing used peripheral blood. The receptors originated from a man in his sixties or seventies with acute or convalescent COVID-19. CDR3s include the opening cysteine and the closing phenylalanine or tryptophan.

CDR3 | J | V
CASSDIGLGGDEKLFF | TRBJ1-4 | TRBV2
CASGQQGGEAFF | TRBJ1-1 | TRBV12-5
CASSPPGVNTEAFF | TRBJ1-1 | TRBV18
CASSVSGGSYNEQFF | TRBJ2-1 | TRBV19
CASSQDAGVGYTF | TRBJ1-2 | TRBV4-3
CASSSTGSSAEQYF | TRBJ2-7 | TRBV7-3
CASSQGTGGMYGYTF | TRBJ1-2 | TRBV5-1
CASSLGTVQTGGYTF | TRBJ1-2 | TRBV19
CASSPGDGRDGYTF | TRBJ1-2 | TRBV5-1
CASSIEPTGSDTQYF | TRBJ2-3 | TRBV19
CAARGTPLGTDTQYF | TRBJ2-3 | TRBV6-5
CAITPSGGGSGANVLTF | TRBJ2-6 | TRBV10-3
CASSVGQGGNTIYF | TRBJ1-3 | TRBV9
CATSETGSTTDTQYF | TRBJ2-3 | TRBV24-1
CSVAQGNTEAFF | TRBJ1-1 | TRBV29-1
CASSLGSGGIIPLEQYF | TRBJ2-7 | TRBV7-2
CASGQDRGYEQYF | TRBJ2-7 | TRBV12-5
CACRQGADYGYTF | TRBJ1-2 | TRBV30
CASSLDPARGTEAFF | TRBJ1-1 | TRBV7-8
CASSFSSNQPQHF | TRBJ1-5 | TRBV7-2
CASSQVGGSYNSPLHF | TRBJ1-6 | TRBV4-3
CASSPGTGVNQPQHF | TRBJ1-5 | TRBV11-3
CSGPGQGPIFYPCSNQPQHF | TRBJ1-5 | TRBV29-1
CASSSDRGLYNEQFF | TRBJ2-1 | TRBV11-3
CASRLGNREETQYF | TRBJ2-5 | TRBV7-2
CASSAGGGRTGELFF | TRBJ2-2 | TRBV25-1
CASSRTGGAGNEKLFF | TRBJ1-4 | TRBV4-1
CASSFTANYGYTF | TRBJ1-2 | TRBV5-1
CASSYSIASGGAYTGELFF | TRBJ2-2 | TRBV6-2/TRBV6-3
CASSQEGPGHHIYNEQFF | TRBJ2-1 | TRBV4-3
CASLHTGRGGYNEQFF | TRBJ2-1 | TRBV2
CASRKGQANTEAFF | TRBJ1-1 | TRBV5-1
CASSPDTLSYGYTF | TRBJ1-2 | TRBV18
CASSLGLAGGTGELFF | TRBJ2-2 | TRBV7-2
CASSAQGGSSTDTQYF | TRBJ2-3 | TRBV6-4
CASRRGTGSNEQYF | TRBJ2-7 | TRBV5-1
CASSLGQGQPQHF | TRBJ1-5 | TRBV7-2
CASSFGTGGPLRGYTF | TRBJ1-2 | TRBV5-4
CASSLDSGGFSDTQYF | TRBJ2-3 | TRBV5-1
CASSLRAQVSGNTIYF | TRBJ1-3 | TRBV5-1
CASSPQSRLTEAFF | TRBJ1-1 | TRBV7-9
CASSYSGRNYGYTF | TRBJ1-2 | TRBV6-2/TRBV6-3
CASSKRGFDIPVGEQYF | TRBJ2-7 | TRBV21-1
CASSLTPGVSGYTF | TRBJ1-2 | TRBV7-3